This record looks at one T cell receptor beta chain sequence and its context. The entry originates in a study of blood T cell repertoires in COVID-19. In the study overall: Donors in the United States, Italy and Spain gave samples during acute or convalescent COVID-19.

As handled by the study authors: It was from reference gene primer amplification that nucleated cell counts were estimated. Generated by immunoSEQ multiplex PCR, the TCRdb table keeps only in-frame clones and is missing some. D and trimming were read from the DNA, whereas the V and J calls and clone size are those reported in that table. The top ten clones hold over 35% of a sample with about 150,000 clones, about 80% of them seen once. CDR1 and CDR2 from the germline V gene are MNHNY and SVGAGI (reference sequence). This CDR3 is 15 amino acids long. Trimming left V 7 bases short and J 7 bases short, with 17 bases between.

The sample taken for sequencing was peripheral blood. The chain carries TRBV6-6 and TRBJ1-6; the D is unclear. The clonotype comes from a human donor in a cohort sampled during active COVID-19. The CDR3 DNA reads as TGTGCCAGCATCTTGGACTCGTCCAGAAATTCACCCCTCCACTTT. As protein: CASILDSSRNSPLHF.